The 16 T cell receptor beta chains below all came from one sample that was sequenced in a study of T cell changes during pregnancy in multiple sclerosis. The repertoire was sequenced with immunoSEQ multiplex PCR; TCRdb's copy has only in-frame clones and lacks some. Among 50,000 to 65,000 clones listed, about 96% were seen once. The sample in question was CD8+ T cells from peripheral blood mononuclear cells, obtained after pregnancy. The receptors derive from a female donor with multiple sclerosis, enrolled in a pregnancy study.

The CDR3: CASSQGLAGTDTQYF. In DNA form, the CDR3 reads TGCGCCAGCAGCCAAGGCCTAGCGGGCACAGATACGCAGTATTTT. The chain employs TRBV4-1 and TRBJ2-3, with TRBD2 identical over 7 bases. The CDR3 is 15 amino acids. Looked up from germline, CDR1 is MGHRA and CDR2 is YSYEKL. With 1 base clipped from V and 1 base from J, the junction kept 2 bases outside the gene matches.

Only one count was recorded for this clone. The CDR3 sequence is CASSPRVAGTEAFF. In DNA, the CDR3 is TGCGCCAGCAGCCCCAGGGTAGCGGGGACTGAAGCTTTCTTT. The chain is built from TRBV10-1 and TRBJ1-1; perhaps TRBD1 as D (5 bases). Trimming pared 6 bases from V and 5 bases from J, leaving 16 bases between. The CDR3 consists of 14 residues. Germline V lookup: CDR1 WNHNN, CDR2 SYGVQD (reference sequence).

This chain joins TRBV19 and TRBJ2-1; 8 nucleotides line up with TRBD2. The V gene's germline CDR1 is LNHDA and CDR2 SQIVND (reference sequence). The CDR3 has 16 amino acids. The J segment lost 9 bases and the V segment lost 1 base, leaving 11 bases of the junction unmatched. CDR3 protein: CASSIGLATWWAEQFF. CDR3 coding DNA: TGTGCCAGTAGTATAGGACTAGCGACTTGGTGGGCTGAGCAGTTCTTC.

The DNA for the CDR3 is TGTGCCAGTAGTTTTAGCGGCAGCGCGGAGCAGTACTTC. Encoded protein: CASSFSGSAEQYF. The chain is built from TRBV19 and TRBJ2-7, with D maybe TRBD2 (6 bases). The CDR3 spans 13 residues. V lost 5 bases, J lost 7 bases, and 15 bases lay in between. Germline V gene lookup returns CDR1 LNHDA and CDR2 SQIVND (reference sequence).

V is TRBV5-1 and J is TRBJ1-4; D is perhaps TRBD1 (5 bases). Trimming stripped 0 bases from V and 7 bases from J, with 13 bases between. The germline V gene has CDR1 SGHRS and CDR2 YFSETQ. The CDR3 runs 15 residues. CDR3 region: CASSLGGGRGEKLFF. CDR3 DNA sequence: TGCGCCAGCAGCTTGGGGGGGGGACGAGGTGAAAAACTGTTTTTT.

This chain uses TRBV19 with TRBJ2-7, with a possible D match to TRBD1 (5 bases). The germline V and J ends were trimmed by 2 bases and 0 bases, with 8 bases remaining between them. Germline V lookup: CDR1 LNHDA, CDR2 SQIVND (reference sequence). CDR3 size: 14 residues. CDR3 sequence reads: CASSIRGFSYEQYF. In nucleotides, the CDR3 is TGTGCCAGTAGTATAAGGGGTTTCTCCTACGAGCAGTACTTC.

This chain links TRBV5-5 with TRBJ2-1; no clear D. Deletions cut 2 bases from V and 8 bases from J, with 5 bases between. Germline CDR1 reads SGHKS; CDR2 reads YYEKEE (reference sequence). This CDR3 spans 11 amino acids. CDR3 in amino acids: CASSFFDEQFF. CDR3 coding DNA: TGTGCCAGCAGCTTCTTTGATGAGCAGTTCTTC.

The chain joins TRBV11-2 to TRBJ1-4; the D is unclear. Germline loops: CDR1 SGHAT, CDR2 FQNNGV. This CDR3 spans 13 amino acids. Trimming took off 5 bases at V and 3 bases at J, with 7 bases between the two ends. The CDR3 bases are TGTGCCAGCAGCCTTCGAGCTAATGAAAAACTGTTTTTT. This codes for CASSLRANEKLFF.

The chain uses TRBV28 and TRBJ2-7, with TRBD2 identical over 13 bases. J was trimmed by 3 bases and V by 6 bases; bases with no gene match: 11. The CDR3 length is 17 residues. Germline values: CDR1 MDHEN, CDR2 SYDVKM. CDR3 DNA sequence: TGTGCCAGCAGACGGCCGGGACTAGCGGGGTACTACTACGAGCAGTACTTC. It codes for CASRRPGLAGYYYEQYF.

The genes are TRBV6-5 and TRBJ2-1, with D perhaps matching TRBD1 (5 bases). The germline V and J ends were trimmed by 8 bases and 6 bases, with 17 bases remaining between them. Germline-derived CDR1 and CDR2 are MNHEY and SVGAGI. This CDR3 is built from 14 residues. Here the CDR3 reads CASQASRAINEQFF. The CDR3 nucleotides read TGTGCCAGCCAAGCCTCCAGGGCCATCAATGAGCAGTTCTTC.

As for this clone: Other DNA sequences in this sample translate to the same CDR3. The rearrangement uses TRBV27 and TRBJ2-7; possibly TRBD2 for D (5 bases). This CDR3 region has 13 residues. With 2 bases removed from V and 3 bases from J, the gap between germline ends came to 8 bases. The germline V gene encodes CDR1 MNHEY and CDR2 SMNVEV (reference sequence). The CDR3 DNA sequence: TGTGCCAGCAGTTTAAGTCGGGACTACGAGCAGTACTTC. Protein: CASSLSRDYEQYF.

The chain joins TRBV5-1 to TRBJ2-6; D not certain. Germline V gene data show CDR1 as SGHRS and CDR2 as YFSETQ. V was trimmed by 0 bases and J by 0 bases, leaving 4 bases between them. CDR3 size: 15 residues. The CDR3 reads CASSLGGSGANVLTF. The CDR3 nucleotides read TGCGCCAGCAGCTTGGGCGGCTCTGGGGCCAACGTCCTGACTTTC.

The chain recombines TRBV4-3 with TRBJ2-7; D may be TRBD1 (6 bases). The CDR3 runs to 13 residues. Trimming stripped 0 bases from V and 5 bases from J, with 8 bases between. Germline CDR1 is LGHNA and CDR2 is YSLEER. The CDR3 nucleotides are TGCGCCAGCAGCCAAGACAGGGGAAACGAGCAGTACTTC. As protein: CASSQDRGNEQYF.

The rearrangement links TRBV11-3 to TRBJ2-7, with a tentative D call TRBD2 (5 bases). The CDR3 runs 18 residues. Germline V gives CDR1 SGHNT, CDR2 YENEEA. Trimming shortened V by 5 bases and J by 0 bases, and 23 bases separated the two germline ends. The DNA of the CDR3 is TGTGCCAGCAGCCCCGTCGGGATTGGGCGGGCCTACTCCTACGAGCAGTACTTC. This gives the protein CASSPVGIGRAYSYEQYF.

In DNA form, the CDR3 reads TGCGCCAGCAGCCAATCGTACAATGAGCAGTTCTTC. This sequence encodes CASSQSYNEQFF. The chain is built from TRBV4-1 and TRBJ2-1; D is uncertain. The V gene's germline CDR1 is MGHRA and CDR2 YSYEKL. The CDR3 consists of 12 residues. Trimming left V 2 bases short and J 4 bases short, with 3 bases between.

V is TRBV15 and J is TRBJ2-3, with D unclear. The CDR3 covers 16 residues. The V end lost 1 base, the J end lost 3 bases, and 14 bases lay between the germline ends. Looked up from germline, CDR1 is LNHNV and CDR2 is YYDKDF (reference sequence). CDR3 nucleotides: TGTGCCACCAGCAGAGTAGGTGCGACAAGGACAGATACGCAGTATTTT. Its translation: CATSRVGATRTDTQYF.